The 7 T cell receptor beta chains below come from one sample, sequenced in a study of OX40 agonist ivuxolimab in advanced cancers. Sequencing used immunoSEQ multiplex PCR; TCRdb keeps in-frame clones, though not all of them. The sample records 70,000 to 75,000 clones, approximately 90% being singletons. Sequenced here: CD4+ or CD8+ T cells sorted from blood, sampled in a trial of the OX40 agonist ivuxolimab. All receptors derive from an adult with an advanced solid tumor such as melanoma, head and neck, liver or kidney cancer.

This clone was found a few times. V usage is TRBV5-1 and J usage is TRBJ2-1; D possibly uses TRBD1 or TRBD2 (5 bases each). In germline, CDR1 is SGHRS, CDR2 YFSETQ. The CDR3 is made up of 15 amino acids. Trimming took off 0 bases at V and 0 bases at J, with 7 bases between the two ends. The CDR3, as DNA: TGCGCCAGCAGCTTGGGGGGGATCTCCTACAATGAGCAGTTCTTC. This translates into CASSLGGISYNEQFF.

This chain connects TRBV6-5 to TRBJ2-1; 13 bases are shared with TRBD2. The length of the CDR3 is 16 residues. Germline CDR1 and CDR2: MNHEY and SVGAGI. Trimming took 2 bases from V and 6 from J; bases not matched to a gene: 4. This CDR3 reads CASSYPGLAGVNEQFF. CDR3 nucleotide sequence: TGTGCCAGCAGTTACCCCGGACTAGCGGGAGTCAATGAGCAGTTCTTC.

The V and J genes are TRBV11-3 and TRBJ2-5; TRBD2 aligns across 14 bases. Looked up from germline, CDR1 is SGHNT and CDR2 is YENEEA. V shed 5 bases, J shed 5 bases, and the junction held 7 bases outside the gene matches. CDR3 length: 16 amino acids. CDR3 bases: TGTGCCAGCAGCACGGGACTAGCGGGAGTTCGGGAGACCCAGTACTTC. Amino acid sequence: CASSTGLAGVRETQYF. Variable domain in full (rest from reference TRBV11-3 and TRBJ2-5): EAGVVQSPRYKIIEKKQPVAFWCNPISGHNTLYWYLQNLGQGPELLIRYENEEAVDDSQLPKDRFSAERLKGVDSTLKIQPAELGDSAVYLCASSTGLAGVRETQYFGPGTRLLVL.

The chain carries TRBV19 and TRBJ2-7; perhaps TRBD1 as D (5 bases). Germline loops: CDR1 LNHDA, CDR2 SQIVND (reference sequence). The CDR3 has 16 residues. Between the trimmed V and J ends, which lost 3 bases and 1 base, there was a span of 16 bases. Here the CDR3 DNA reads TGTGCCAGTAGTATGGCAACAGGACCACGTTCCTACGAGCAGTACTTC. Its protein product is CASSMATGPRSYEQYF.

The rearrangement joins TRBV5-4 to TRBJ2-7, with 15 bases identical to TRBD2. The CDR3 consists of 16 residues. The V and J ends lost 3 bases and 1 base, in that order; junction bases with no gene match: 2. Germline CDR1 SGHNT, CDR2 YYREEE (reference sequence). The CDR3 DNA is TGTGCCAGCAGCTCGGGGACTAGCGGGAGGTCCTACGAGCAGTACTTC. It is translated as CASSSGTSGRSYEQYF.

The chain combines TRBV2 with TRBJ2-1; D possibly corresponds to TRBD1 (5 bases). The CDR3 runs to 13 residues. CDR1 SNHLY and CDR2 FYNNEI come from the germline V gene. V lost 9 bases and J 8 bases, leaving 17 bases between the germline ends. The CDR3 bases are TGTGCCAGTGCCCCGCAGGGTTTTGATGAGCAGTTCTTC. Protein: CASAPQGFDEQFF.

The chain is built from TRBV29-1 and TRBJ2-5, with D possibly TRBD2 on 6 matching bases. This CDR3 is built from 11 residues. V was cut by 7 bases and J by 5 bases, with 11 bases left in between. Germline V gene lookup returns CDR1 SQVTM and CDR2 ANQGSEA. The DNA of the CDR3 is TGCAGCGGATGGGACTGGGAGACCCAGTACTTC. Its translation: CSGWDWETQYF.